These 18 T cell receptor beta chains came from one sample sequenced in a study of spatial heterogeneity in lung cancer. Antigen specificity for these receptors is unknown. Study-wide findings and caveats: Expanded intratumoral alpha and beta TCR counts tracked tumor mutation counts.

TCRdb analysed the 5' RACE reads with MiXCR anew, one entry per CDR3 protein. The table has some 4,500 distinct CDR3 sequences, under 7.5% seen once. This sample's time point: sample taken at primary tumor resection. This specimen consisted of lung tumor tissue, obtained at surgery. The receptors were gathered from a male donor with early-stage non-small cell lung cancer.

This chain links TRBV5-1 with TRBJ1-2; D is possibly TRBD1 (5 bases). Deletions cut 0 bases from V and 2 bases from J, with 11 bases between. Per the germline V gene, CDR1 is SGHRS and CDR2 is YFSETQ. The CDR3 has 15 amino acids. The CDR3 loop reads CASSLGAGSNYGYTF. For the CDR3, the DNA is TGCGCCAGCAGCTTGGGCGCAGGGTCAAACTATGGCTACACCTTC.

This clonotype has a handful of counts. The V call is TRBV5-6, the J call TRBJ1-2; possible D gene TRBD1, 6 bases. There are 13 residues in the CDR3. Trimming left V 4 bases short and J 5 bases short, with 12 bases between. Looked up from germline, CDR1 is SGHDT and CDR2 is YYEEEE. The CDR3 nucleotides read TGTGCCAGCAGCCCAGGGGACTTTTATGGCTACACCTTC. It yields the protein CASSPGDFYGYTF.

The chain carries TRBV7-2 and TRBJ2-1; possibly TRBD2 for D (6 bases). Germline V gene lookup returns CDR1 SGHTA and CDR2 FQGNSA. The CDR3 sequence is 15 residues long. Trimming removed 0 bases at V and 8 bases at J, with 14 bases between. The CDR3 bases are TGTGCCAGCAGCTTAGCGAGGCGGGGTAGGGATGAGCAGTTCTTC. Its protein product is CASSLARRGRDEQFF.

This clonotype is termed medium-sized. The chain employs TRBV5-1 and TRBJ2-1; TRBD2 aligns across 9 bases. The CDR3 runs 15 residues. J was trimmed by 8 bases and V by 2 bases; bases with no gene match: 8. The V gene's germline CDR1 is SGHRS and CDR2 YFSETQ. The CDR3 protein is CASSFPPSGDDEQFF. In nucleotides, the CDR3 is TGCGCCAGCAGCTTCCCGCCTAGCGGGGACGATGAGCAGTTCTTC.

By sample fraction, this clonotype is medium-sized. The CDR3 loop reads CSVEGGAVIEQFF. Here the CDR3 DNA reads TGCAGCGTTGAAGGGGGGGCCGTCATTGAGCAGTTCTTC. This chain joins TRBV29-1 and TRBJ2-1, with D perhaps given as TRBD1 or TRBD2 (6 bases each). The germline V gene has CDR1 SQVTM and CDR2 ANQGSEA. Deletions cut 1 base from V and 9 bases from J, with 13 bases between. The CDR3 covers 13 residues.

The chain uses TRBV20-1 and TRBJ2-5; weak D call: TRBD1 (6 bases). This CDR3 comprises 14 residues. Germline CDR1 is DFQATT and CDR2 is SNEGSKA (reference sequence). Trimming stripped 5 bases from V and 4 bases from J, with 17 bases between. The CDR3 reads CSAGGQWSRETQYF. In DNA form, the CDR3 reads TGCAGTGCTGGTGGACAGTGGTCACGAGAGACCCAGTACTTC.

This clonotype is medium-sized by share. In DNA form, the CDR3 reads TGTGCCAGCAGTTACTTTAACGACAGGGTCCAGCGGGGGCCGGACGAAAATGAGCAGTTCTTC. This sequence encodes CASSYFNDRVQRGPDENEQFF. The chain joins TRBV6-6 to TRBJ2-1, with D tentatively TRBD2 (8 bases). CDR1 is MNHNY, CDR2 SVGAGI, per germline (reference sequence). V was trimmed by 1 base and J by 7 bases, leaving 32 bases between them. There are 21 residues in the CDR3.

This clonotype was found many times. The CDR3 region is CSADRRGVISTDTQYF. CDR3 sequence (DNA): TGCAGCGCTGACAGGAGGGGGGTAATTAGCACAGATACGCAGTATTTT. The V call is TRBV29-1, the J call TRBJ2-3, with D perhaps given as TRBD1 or TRBD2 (6 bases each). The CDR3 spans 16 residues. The germline CDR1 and CDR2 sequences are SQVTM and ANQGSEA. V was clipped by 7 bases and J by 0 bases, with 20 bases between them.

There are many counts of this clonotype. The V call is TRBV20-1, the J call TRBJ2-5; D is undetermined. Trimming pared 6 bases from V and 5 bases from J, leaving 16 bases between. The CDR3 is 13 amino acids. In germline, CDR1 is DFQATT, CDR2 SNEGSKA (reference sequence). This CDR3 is CSAPGPLRETQYF. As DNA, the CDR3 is TGCAGTGCCCCTGGACCCCTGAGGGAGACCCAGTACTTC.

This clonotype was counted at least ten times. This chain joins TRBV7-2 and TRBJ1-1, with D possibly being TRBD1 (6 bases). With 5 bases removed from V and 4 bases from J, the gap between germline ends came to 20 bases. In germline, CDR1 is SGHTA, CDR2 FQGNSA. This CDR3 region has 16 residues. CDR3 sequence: CASSPGQPGGRTEAFF. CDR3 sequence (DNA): TGTGCCAGCAGCCCAGGACAGCCCGGGGGCCGCACTGAAGCTTTCTTT.

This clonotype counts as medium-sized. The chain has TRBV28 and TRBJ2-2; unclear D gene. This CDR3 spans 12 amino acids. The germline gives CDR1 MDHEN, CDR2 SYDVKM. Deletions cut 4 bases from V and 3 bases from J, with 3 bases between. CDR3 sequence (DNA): TGTGCCAGCAGTTCCTACACCGGGGAGCTGTTTTTT. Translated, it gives CASSSYTGELFF.

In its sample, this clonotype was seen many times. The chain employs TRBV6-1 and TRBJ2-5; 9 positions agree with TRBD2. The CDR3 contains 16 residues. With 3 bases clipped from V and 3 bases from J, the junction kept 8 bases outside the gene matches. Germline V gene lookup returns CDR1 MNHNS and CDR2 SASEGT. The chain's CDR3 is CASSDHLRTSEETQYF. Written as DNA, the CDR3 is TGTGCCAGCAGTGATCACCTAAGGACTAGCGAAGAGACCCAGTACTTC.

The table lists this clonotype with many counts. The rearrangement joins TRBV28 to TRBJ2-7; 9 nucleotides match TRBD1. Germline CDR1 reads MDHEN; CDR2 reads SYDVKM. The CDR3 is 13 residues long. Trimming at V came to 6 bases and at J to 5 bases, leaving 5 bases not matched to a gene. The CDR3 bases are TGTGCCAGCAGGGGACAGGGTAACAACGAGCAGTACTTC. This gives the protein CASRGQGNNEQYF.

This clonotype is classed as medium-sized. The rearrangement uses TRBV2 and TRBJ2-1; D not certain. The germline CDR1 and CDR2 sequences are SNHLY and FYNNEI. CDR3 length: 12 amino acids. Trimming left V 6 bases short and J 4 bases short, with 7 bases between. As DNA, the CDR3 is TGTGCCAGCAGGCAGGAGTACAATGAGCAGTTCTTC. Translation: CASRQEYNEQFF.

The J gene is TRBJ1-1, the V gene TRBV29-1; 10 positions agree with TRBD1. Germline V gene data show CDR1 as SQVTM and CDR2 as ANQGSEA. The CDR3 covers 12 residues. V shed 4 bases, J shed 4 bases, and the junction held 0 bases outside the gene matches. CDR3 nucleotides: TGCAGCGTTGGGACAGGGGGCACTGAAGCTTTCTTT. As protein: CSVGTGGTEAFF.

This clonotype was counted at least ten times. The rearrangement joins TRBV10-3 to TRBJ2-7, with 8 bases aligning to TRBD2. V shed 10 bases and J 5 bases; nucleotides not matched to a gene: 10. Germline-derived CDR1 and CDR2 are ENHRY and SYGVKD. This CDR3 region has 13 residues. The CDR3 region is CATGTSGGDEQYF. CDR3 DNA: TGTGCCACCGGGACTAGTGGTGGGGACGAGCAGTACTTC.

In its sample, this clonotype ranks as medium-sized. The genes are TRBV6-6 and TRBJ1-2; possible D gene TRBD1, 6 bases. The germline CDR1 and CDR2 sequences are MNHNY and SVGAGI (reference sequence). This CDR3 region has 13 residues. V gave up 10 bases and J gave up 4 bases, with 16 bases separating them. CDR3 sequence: CATAVGQLYGYTF. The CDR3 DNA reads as TGTGCCACCGCGGTCGGACAGCTCTATGGCTACACCTTC.

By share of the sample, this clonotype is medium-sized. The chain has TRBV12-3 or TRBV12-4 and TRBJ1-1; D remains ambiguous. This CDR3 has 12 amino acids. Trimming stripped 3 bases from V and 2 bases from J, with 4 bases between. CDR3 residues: CASSLSNTEAFF. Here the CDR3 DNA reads TGTGCCAGCAGTTTGAGCAACACTGAAGCTTTCTTT.